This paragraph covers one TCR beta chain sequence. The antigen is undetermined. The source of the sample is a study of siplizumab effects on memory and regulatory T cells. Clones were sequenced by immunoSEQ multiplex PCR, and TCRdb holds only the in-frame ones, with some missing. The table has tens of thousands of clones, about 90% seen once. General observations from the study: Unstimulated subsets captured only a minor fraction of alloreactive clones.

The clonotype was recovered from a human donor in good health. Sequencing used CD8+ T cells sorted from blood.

The CDR3 DNA follows: TGTGCCAGCAGCCCCCAGGTCGCAAACAGGATCTTTAACACTGAAGCTTTCTTT. Amino acid sequence: CASSPQVANRIFNTEAFF. The chain combines TRBV9 with TRBJ1-1; a possible D gene is TRBD1 (5 bases). The germline V gene encodes CDR1 SGDLS and CDR2 YYNGEE. The CDR3 has 18 amino acids. The V end lost 4 bases, the J end lost 2 bases, and 24 bases lay between the germline ends.